The T cell receptor (beta chain) described here comes from a study of Ad26.COV2.S vaccination and SARS-CoV-2 variants (dated by TCRdb to the early 2020s). Concerning the study at large: Vaccine-arm donors came from COV1001, a multicentre, randomized, double-blind, placebo-controlled phase I-IIa trial of Ad26.COV2.S in healthy adults. TCRbeta repertoire sequencing was used to assess the specificity and breadth of SARS-CoV-2-reactive T cell receptors after Ad26.COV2.S vaccination. A total of 32 samples were included in the TCR-sequenced set, comprising roughly 19 Ad26.COV2.S vaccine recipients, 5 placebo recipients and 8 SARS-CoV-2 convalescent individuals. Investigators remained blinded to trial group allocation during experiments and outcome assessment. Participants in the trial were split at random into five groups of five each, receiving low-dose or high-dose Ad26.COV2.S once or twice, or else placebo on both occasions. Dosing of Ad26.COV2.S was intramuscular, at either 5x10^10 or 1x10^11 viral particles, delivered as one shot or as two shots spaced 56 days apart.

The treatment or condition label corresponds to: around 19 received Ad26.COV2.S at low or high dose, single or two shots; several received placebo; per-sample allocation not given. Repertoires of vaccine and placebo recipients were sequenced from samples taken on day 63 after the first injection. Between 29 July and 7 August 2020, Cohort 1b enrolled fewer than 30 adults aged 18-55 years at one site in Boston, USA. Ad26.COV2.S was a replication-incompetent adenovirus type 26 vector that expressed a prefusion-stabilized SARS-CoV-2 spike protein derived from the original Wuhan strain. The immunoSEQ Assay was used to sequence TCRbeta CDR3 regions. After extraction, genomic DNA underwent amplification by bias-controlled multiplex PCR, followed by high-throughput sequencing. Per the source publication's procedure: To quantify the absolute abundance of every unique TCRbeta CDR3 region, sequences were collapsed and filtered. T cell fraction was estimated by normalization of TCRbeta template counts to usable DNA, with usable DNA being measured through amplification of reference genes present in all nucleated cells. Repertoire TCRs were annotated as SARS-CoV-2-specific by exact matching of V gene, CDR3 amino acid sequence and J gene to a known reactive TCR set. The reference SARS-CoV-2 TCR set was obtained from MIRA and was filtered for enrichment in COVID-19-positive ImmuneCODE repertoires, whereby public or cross-reactive TCRs were removed. Using the MIRA antigens, annotated TCRs were further analysed by specific ORF or by position within an ORF. Breadth was defined as the number of annotated unique rearrangements divided by the total number of unique productive rearrangements, and depth was defined as the summed frequency of the annotated unique rearrangements. Two-sided Wilcoxon rank-sum tests were used to compare TCR breadth between groups. This immuneACCESS table, as held by TCRdb, lists in-frame sequences with V and J called but not all clones. Of the missing ones, under half trace to an unresolved V gene in checked studies; the others have no known cause. That table is the source of V, J and clone size, and D and trimming were worked out from the DNA. The sample table records around 300,000 clones; roughly 88% of these occur just once. The biggest ten clones account for 4.5% to 7% of the sample.

What the research found in general, with its limitations: The authors noted that total T cell responses may have been underestimated by the TCR breadth and depth analyses. After vaccination, substantial breadth of spike-specific CD8+ and CD4+ T cell responses was reported. Higher spike-specific TCR breadth was observed in Ad26.COV2.S recipients than in placebo recipients (P = 0.0014). The study was not powered to compare responses between vaccine doses or regimens. Non-spike TCR breadth was comparable between vaccine and placebo recipients, consistent with the vaccine containing only spike.

Including the terminal cysteine and phenylalanine, the CDR3 comprises 11 residues. The read is trimmed to its CDR3 DNA, 33 bases read in frame from base 1. The germline V gene supplies CDR1 SNHLY and CDR2 FYNNEI. V sheds 5 bases and J sheds 8 bases, leaving 10 bases between their ends. Worth noting for this clone: It has no known antigen specificity. Qualities for individual bases were not recorded, and no much larger clone is one base off.

The specimen was peripheral blood, collected in a trial of Ad26.COV2.S vaccine versus placebo. The source of this sequence is a person between 18 and 65 years old who received the Ad26.COV2.S COVID-19 vaccine or a placebo. The chain was built from TRBV2 and TRBJ2-7, with TRBD2 tentatively as D gene (5 bases match). CDR3 region: CASSWAGKQYF. The bases are TGTGCCAGCAGTTGGGCCGGGAAGCAGTACTTC.